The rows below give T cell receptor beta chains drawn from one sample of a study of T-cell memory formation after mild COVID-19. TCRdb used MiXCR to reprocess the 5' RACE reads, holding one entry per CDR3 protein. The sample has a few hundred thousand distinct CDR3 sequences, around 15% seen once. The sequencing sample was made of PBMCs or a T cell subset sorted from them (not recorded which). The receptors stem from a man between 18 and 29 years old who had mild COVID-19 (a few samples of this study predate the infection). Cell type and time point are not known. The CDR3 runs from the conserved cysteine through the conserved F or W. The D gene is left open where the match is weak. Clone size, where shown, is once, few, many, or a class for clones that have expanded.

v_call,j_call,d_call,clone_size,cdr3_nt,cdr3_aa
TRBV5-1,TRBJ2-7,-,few,TGCGCCAGCAGCTTGGAAACACCGGGGTACCACGAGCAGTACTTC,CASSLETPGYHEQYF
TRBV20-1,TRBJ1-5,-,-,TGCAGTGCCGAGGATCACCCCAATAGCAATCAGCCCCAGCATTTT,CSAEDHPNSNQPQHF
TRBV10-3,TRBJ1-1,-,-,TGTGCCATCAGTGACCGAAGGGTGAACACTGAAGCTTTCTTT,CAISDRRVNTEAFF
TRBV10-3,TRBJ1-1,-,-,TGTGCCATCAGCCTGTTAGGAGGGGATAACACTGAAGCTTTCTTT,CAISLLGGDNTEAFF
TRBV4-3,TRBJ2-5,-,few,TGCGCCAGCAGCCAAGATTTTCCGGAGGAAGAGACCCAGTACTTC,CASSQDFPEEETQYF
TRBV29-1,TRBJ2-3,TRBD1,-,TGCAGCGTTCTAGGGGGCGCTGGGGGCACAGATACGCAGTATTTT,CSVLGGAGGTDTQYF
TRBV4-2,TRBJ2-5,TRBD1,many,TGTGCCAGCAGCCAAGGCGACAGGGGGGAGACCCAGTACTTC,CASSQGDRGETQYF
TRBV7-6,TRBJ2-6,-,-,TGTGCCAGCAGCTTAGGCTTTCGGGGCTCGGGGGCCAACGTCCTGACTTTC,CASSLGFRGSGANVLTF
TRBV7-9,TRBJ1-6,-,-,TGTGCCAGCAGCCCCCTGGGGGGTAGTTCACCCCTCCACTTT,CASSPLGGSSPLHF
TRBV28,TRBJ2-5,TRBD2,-,TGTGCCAGCAGCTCTCCCGGCGGGGGCCAAGAGACCCAGTACTTC,CASSSPGGGQETQYF
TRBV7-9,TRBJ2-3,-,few,TGTGCCAGCAAGGGAACCACAGATACGCAGTATTTT,CASKGTTDTQYF
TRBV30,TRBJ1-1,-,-,TGTGCCTGGAGTGTACTAAAGGGGCTCGTCACTGAAGCTTTCTTT,CAWSVLKGLVTEAFF
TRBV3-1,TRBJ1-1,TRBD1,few,TGTGCCAGCAGGCCTGTCCCGGGACAGGGGGTGAACACTGAAGCTTTCTTT,CASRPVPGQGVNTEAFF
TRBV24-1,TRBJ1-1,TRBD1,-,TGTGCCACCAGTGAAGGGACAGGATCATTTGGGACCACTGAAGCTTTCTTT,CATSEGTGSFGTTEAFF
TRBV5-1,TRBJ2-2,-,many,TGCGCCAGCAACCCCAGGGGACCCGTCACCGGGGAGCTGTTTTTT,CASNPRGPVTGELFF
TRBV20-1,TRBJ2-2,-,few,TGCAGTGCTAGAGATAGGACTGTTAACACCGGGGAGCTGTTTTTT,CSARDRTVNTGELFF
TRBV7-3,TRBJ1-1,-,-,TGTGCCAGCAGCATATCCGGGTCCCGCGCATTTAACACTGAAGCTTTCTTT,CASSISGSRAFNTEAFF
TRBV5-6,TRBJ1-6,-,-,TGTGCCAGCAGCTTTCGCGGACGTGTGTCACCCCTCCACTTT,CASSFRGRVSPLHF
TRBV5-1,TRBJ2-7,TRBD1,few,TGCGCCAGCAGTCTGGACAGGGGTGGGAACGAGCAGTACTTC,CASSLDRGGNEQYF
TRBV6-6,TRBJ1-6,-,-,TGTGCCAGCAGTTCACCCCTCCACTTT,CASSSPLHF
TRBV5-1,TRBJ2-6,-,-,TGCGCCAGCACGCGGGACGTCAACTCTGGGGCCAACGTCCTGACTTTC,CASTRDVNSGANVLTF
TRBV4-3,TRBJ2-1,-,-,TGCGCCAGCAGCCAATCTAGCTTATCTCCCTACAATGAGCAGTTCTTC,CASSQSSLSPYNEQFF
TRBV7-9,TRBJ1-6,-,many,TGTGCCAGCAGCTTAAGAGGGGAGAATTCACCCCTCCACTTT,CASSLRGENSPLHF
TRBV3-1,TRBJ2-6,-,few,TGTGCCAGCAGCCCGACAGGATTCTCTGGGGCCAACGTCCTGACTTTC,CASSPTGFSGANVLTF
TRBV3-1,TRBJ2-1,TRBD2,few,TGTGCCAGCAGCCCCGTAGCGGGGGAGCAGTTCTTC,CASSPVAGEQFF
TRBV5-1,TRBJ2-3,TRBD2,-,TGCGCCAGCAGCTTGGTCGGGGGGGCCGCAACAGATACGCAGTATTTT,CASSLVGGAATDTQYF
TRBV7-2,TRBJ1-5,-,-,TGTGCCAGCAGCGGACAGCCCAATCAGCCCCAGCATTTT,CASSGQPNQPQHF
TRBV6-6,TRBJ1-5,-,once,TGTGCCAGCAGTTACCCCGAGGGGGGCACTGGCAATCAGCCCCAGCATTTT,CASSYPEGGTGNQPQHF
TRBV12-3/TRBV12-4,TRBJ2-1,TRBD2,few,TGTGCCAGCAGTTTATGGGGGGGGACTGATGAGCAGTTCTTC,CASSLWGGTDEQFF
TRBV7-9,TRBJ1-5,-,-,TGTGCCAGCAGCTTTTCGACAGAGTGGAAGCCCCAGCATTTT,CASSFSTEWKPQHF
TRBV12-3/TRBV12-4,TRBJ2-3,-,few,TGTGCCAGCACCTCCGGATATTACGGGTACAGTGCAGATACGCAGTATTTT,CASTSGYYGYSADTQYF
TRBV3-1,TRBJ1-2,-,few,TGTGCCAGCAGCCCTTCGGACGGAGTAGCCTATTATGGCTACACCTTC,CASSPSDGVAYYGYTF
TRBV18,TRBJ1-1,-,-,TGTGCCAGCTCACCTCGGACAAACACTGAAGCTTTCTTT,CASSPRTNTEAFF
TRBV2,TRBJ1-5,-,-,TGTGCCAGCAGTGACAGGGCGGGACAGCCCCAGCATTTT,CASSDRAGQPQHF
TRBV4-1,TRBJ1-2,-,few,TGCGCCAGCCTAAACAGGGTTGGTAACTATGGCTACACCTTC,CASLNRVGNYGYTF
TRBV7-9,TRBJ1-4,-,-,TGTGCCAGCAGCCCCGGGAGTTATAATGAAAAACTGTTTTTT,CASSPGSYNEKLFF
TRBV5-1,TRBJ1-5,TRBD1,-,TGCGCCAGCAGCCCAGGGACAGCACAGCCCCAGCATTTT,CASSPGTAQPQHF
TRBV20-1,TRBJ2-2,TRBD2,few,TGCAGTGCTAGAGGTCATGCGGGGGGGTACACCGGGGAGCTGTTTTTT,CSARGHAGGYTGELFF
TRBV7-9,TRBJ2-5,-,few,TGTGCCAGCAGCTCTCGGGACGGTCAAGAGACCCAGTACTTC,CASSSRDGQETQYF